This TCR beta chain was captured by sequencing in a study of T cell clonality in common variable immunodeficiency. Findings of the study overall: CVID subjects showed higher TCRbeta clonality than healthy controls. T cell subpopulation sequencing would be needed to explain CVID clonality. In common variable immunodeficiency, TCR beta chains reportedly carried fewer deletions and N-nucleotide insertions.

Sequencing used immunoSEQ multiplex PCR; TCRdb keeps in-frame clones, though not all of them. The sample yields tens of thousands of clones, without any singletons. This clone has a count of ten or more. What it binds is unknown. With the read ending 3 residues before the CDR3 end, the germline J gene is used to fill in that end. Germline values: CDR1 SGHTA, CDR2 FQGNSA. The CDR3 contains 14 residues. Trimming took 0 bases from V and 5 from J; bases not matched to a gene: 1. The material sequenced was peripheral blood mononuclear cells. The chain employs TRBV7-2 and TRBJ1-5, with 7 bases matching TRBD1. The sequence was collected from a person aged 18-69 years in good health. The CDR3 sequence: CASSLAGGYQPQHF. CDR3 DNA, as far as it was read: TGTGCCAGCAGCTTAGCAGGGGGCTATCAGCCC.